This note documents a single TCR beta chain sequence. This CDR3 is built from 12 residues. V shed 1 base, J shed 14 bases, and the junction held 4 bases outside the gene matches. Germline CDR1 reads SGHAT; CDR2 reads FQNNGV. Source study methods: Estimation of nucleated cell counts was performed using reference gene primer amplification. The data were produced by immunoSEQ multiplex PCR, yet TCRdb's version contains in-frame clones alone and is incomplete. V, J and clone size were drawn from that table, and D and trimming were deduced from the DNA. The sample includes about 300,000 clones, 89% of them seen just once. The data stem from a study of blood T cell repertoires in COVID-19. On the study more broadly: The origin of the acute and convalescent COVID-19 samples was the United States, Italy and Spain.

Researchers sorted participants into cohorts using their self-reported clinical history. Two consecutive negative NP/OP PCR tests, clearance, or resolved symptoms defined Cohort 3 recovery. The clonotype was recovered from a man aged 60 to 75 who had recovered from COVID-19. Material: PBMCs or T cells enriched from blood (not recorded which). The rearrangement joins TRBV11-2 to TRBJ2-1, with TRBD1 identical over 8 bases. The chain's CDR3 is CASSLVDREKFF. DNA for the CDR3: TGTGCCAGCAGCTTAGTGGACAGGGAGAAGTTCTTC.